The present entry profiles one TCR beta chain with its context. This clonotype was recorded many times. Its recognized antigen is unknown. Base qualities are not provided; no much larger clone lies one nucleotide away. cDNA was synthesized by template-switch 5'RACE using a primer with a 10-nucleotide random unique molecular identifier that tagged each TCR transcript. Over 180 million TCR-beta sequences, covering 15-18 subjects, were produced in each sequencing run. The RNeasy kit was used to extract total RNA. TCR-beta VDJ regions were amplified with primers for the TCR constant region and the 5'RACE anchor, using the KAPA Real-time Library Amplification kit. Sample indexes and Illumina adaptors were added in a first PCR, after which library yield was increased in a second PCR. After Ampure bead purification, the TCR product of roughly 650 bp was size-selected on a 2% E-gel SizeSelection system. Before pooling, library quality was assessed on a Bioanalyzer, concentration was determined with Qubit, and library quantification was performed with the Kapa Library Quantification kit. Paired-end 2 x 150 bp sequencing of the libraries was performed on an Illumina HiSeq 2500. To increase sequence diversity, roughly 23-30% phiX was spiked into each library pool. As for how the authors treated the data: Quality-filtered reads were processed with the UMI-based MiGEC pipeline, which removed over 75% of raw TCR sequences during error correction. VDJ genes were aligned to IMGT germline references, and clonotypes were defined by unique CDR3 amino acid sequence plus V-J genes. Clonal expansion, Shannon diversity and CDR3 relatedness (CalcPairwiseDistances, ClusterSamples) were evaluated with VDJtools, and phylogenetic trees were built with CLCbio workbench. Using coefficient-of-variation modelling across technical triplicates, the study counted a clone as expanded if it had at least 8 unique UMIs. The public reads were reanalyzed by TCRdb: fastp trimming at Q25, MiXCR alignment, in-frame beta chains only. Each CDR3 protein appears once, grouped with its most common genes and DNA. The V and J calls here are based on TCRdb, not the publication. This sample lists 65,000 to 70,000 distinct CDR3 sequences; 3.9% were detected once. The ten most abundant clones make up under 1.5% of the sample.

This entry comes from a study of neurological immune-mediated disorders (dated by TCRdb to between 2018 and 2021). About the investigation overall: Among the 35 or so multiple sclerosis patients, approximately 30 had relapsing-remitting MS and 3 had secondary progressive MS. Peripheral blood TCR-beta repertoires from patients with HTLV-I-associated myelopathy (HAM/TSP), patients with multiple sclerosis, and healthy controls were compared in the study using UMI-based sequencing. The approximately 110 TCR-beta libraries included longitudinal samples, technical triplicates and paired sorted CD4+ and CD8+ T-cell subsets alongside PBMC samples. The cohort included approximately 70 subjects: some 14 with HAM/TSP, some 34 with multiple sclerosis, and around 20 healthy controls.

Including the terminal cysteine and phenylalanine, the CDR3 comprises 14 residues. The sequence is cut down to CDR3 DNA, 42 bases in frame from base 1. V is cut by 7 bases and J by 3 bases, and the space between the germline ends is 14 bases. Here is what the overall study found, with its caveats: In phylogenetic analysis, the repertoires of 18 of 34 MS patients grouped into a cluster of related CDR3 sequences, which suggests a possible signature at the repertoire level. The highest TCR clonal expansion was observed in HAM/TSP patients, whereas the lowest was observed in MS patients, even when compared with healthy controls. No identical CDR3 amino acid sequences were found to be shared among expanded clones across subjects, suggesting that TCR-beta repertoires were private in all groups. The MS cluster showed no association with clinical or MRI features, and the authors stated that larger cohorts are needed.

Libraries from unsorted PBMCs were made from 2 million PBMCs kept in RNAlater at -80 degrees C until RNA extraction. The multiple sclerosis patients were enrolled in a US clinical protocol that evaluated disease progression with magnetic resonance imaging. Peripheral blood underwent Ficoll-Hypaque density gradient centrifugation to isolate PBMCs, which were then cryopreserved in liquid nitrogen. Specimen: PBMCs. The chain is made from TRBV12-3 or TRBV12-4 and TRBJ2-3, with the D gene uncertain. This TCR was recovered from a man aged 25-40 years with multiple sclerosis. This receptor has the CDR3 CASTFLGMTDTQYF. The DNA is TGTGCCAGCACCTTTCTAGGGATGACAGATACGCAGTATTTT.